This TCR beta chain was recovered during a study of blood T cell repertoires in COVID-19. This clone was picked up one time. Per the original data handling: Amplification with reference gene primers provided the estimates of nucleated cell counts. The protocol was immunoSEQ multiplex PCR, while the TCRdb copy is restricted to in-frame clones and leaves out a portion. The V and J calls and clone size are taken from that table; D and trimming were inferred from the DNA. The sample contains over 150,000 clones, roughly 90% of which appear only once. The specimen sequenced was peripheral blood. The receptor's source is a middle-aged man with acute or convalescent COVID-19.

The CDR3 bases are TGTGCCAGCAGCTCCACAGGGGCTGGGGAGCTGTTTTTT. It codes for CASSSTGAGELFF. The genes are TRBV11-2 and TRBJ2-2; 7 positions agree with TRBD1. Trimming at V came to 4 bases and at J to 8 bases, leaving 4 bases not matched to a gene. This CDR3 has 13 residues. Germline CDR1 reads SGHAT; CDR2 reads FQNNGV. Full variable domain (missing parts from reference TRBV11-2 and TRBJ2-2): EAGVAQSPRYKIIEKRQSVAFWCNPISGHATLYWYQQILGQGPKLLIQFQNNGVVDDSQLPKDRFSAERLKGVDSTLKIQPAKLEDSAVYLCASSSTGAGELFFGEGSRLTVL.